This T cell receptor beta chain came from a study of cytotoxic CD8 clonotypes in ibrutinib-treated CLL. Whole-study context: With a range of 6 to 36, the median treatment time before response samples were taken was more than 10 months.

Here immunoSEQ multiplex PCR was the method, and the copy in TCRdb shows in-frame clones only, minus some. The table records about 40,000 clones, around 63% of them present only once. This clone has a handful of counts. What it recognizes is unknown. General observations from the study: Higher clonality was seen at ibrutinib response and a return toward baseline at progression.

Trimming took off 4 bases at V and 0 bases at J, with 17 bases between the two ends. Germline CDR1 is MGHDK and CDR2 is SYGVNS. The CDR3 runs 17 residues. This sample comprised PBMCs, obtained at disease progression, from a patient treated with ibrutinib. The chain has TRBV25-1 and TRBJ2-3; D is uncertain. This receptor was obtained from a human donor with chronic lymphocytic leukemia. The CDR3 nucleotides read TGTGCCAGCAGTGCCGTTTCCGGGTCCGCTAGCACAGATACGCAGTATTTT. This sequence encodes CASSAVSGSASTDTQYF.